This T cell receptor beta chain was recorded in a study of T cell repertoires in cytomegalovirus infection. On the study more broadly: HLA-B-restricted CMV epitopes that are well studied, plus recently identified HLA-C-restricted ones, were used by the study. The public TCR beta signatures pointed to both CMV infection and matching HLA type. Findings of the study overall: Using cumulative public TCR beta family frequency, the authors identified those who carried CMV together with the relevant HLA.

TCRdb re-analysed the reads in MiXCR, keeping a single row per CDR3 protein. The table records about 470,000 distinct CDR3 sequences, about 42% of them present only once. The V segment lost 6 bases and the J segment 4 bases; nucleotides outside the gene matches: 8. The CDR3 sequence is 15 residues long. The germline gives CDR1 SGHAT, CDR2 FQNNGV. To note about this clonotype: Antigen specificity is unknown.

This TCR was recovered from a human donor in good health (CMV status not recorded). Some clones in this sample may be carry-over from other donors' samples. The chain combines TRBV11-2 with TRBJ2-3, with TRBD2 matching 9 bases. Sequenced here: cultured PBMCs, sampled from culture after CMV antigen stimulation. The CDR3 nucleotides are TGTGCCAGCAGTGAAGGGACTAGCCTTGCAGATACGCAGTATTTT. Amino acids: CASSEGTSLADTQYF.